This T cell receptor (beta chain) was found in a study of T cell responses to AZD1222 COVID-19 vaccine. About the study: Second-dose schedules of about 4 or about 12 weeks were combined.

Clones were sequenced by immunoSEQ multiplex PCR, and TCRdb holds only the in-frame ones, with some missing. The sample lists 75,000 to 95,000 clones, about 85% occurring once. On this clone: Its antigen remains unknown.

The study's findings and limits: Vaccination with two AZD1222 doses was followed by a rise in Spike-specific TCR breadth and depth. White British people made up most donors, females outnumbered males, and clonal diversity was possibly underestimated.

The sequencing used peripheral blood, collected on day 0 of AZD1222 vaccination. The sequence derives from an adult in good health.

CDR3 in amino acids: CASSSTRTGEQYF. CDR3 DNA: TGTGCCAGCAGCTCGACTAGGACAGGCGAGCAGTACTTC. The chain employs TRBV7-9 and TRBJ2-7, with D maybe TRBD1 (7 bases). Trimming removed 4 bases from V and 6 bases from J, with 13 bases in between. Germline assignment: CDR1 SEHNR and CDR2 FQNEAQ (reference sequence). The CDR3 is 13 amino acids.